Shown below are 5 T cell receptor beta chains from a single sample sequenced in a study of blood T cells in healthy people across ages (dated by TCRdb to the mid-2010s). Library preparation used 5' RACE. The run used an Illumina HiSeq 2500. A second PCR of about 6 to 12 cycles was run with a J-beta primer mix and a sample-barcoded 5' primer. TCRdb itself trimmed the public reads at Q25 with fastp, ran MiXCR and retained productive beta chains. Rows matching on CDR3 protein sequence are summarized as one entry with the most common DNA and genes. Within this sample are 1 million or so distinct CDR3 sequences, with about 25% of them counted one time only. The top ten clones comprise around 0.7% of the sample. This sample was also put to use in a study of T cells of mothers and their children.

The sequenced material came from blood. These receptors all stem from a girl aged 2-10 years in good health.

CDR3 in DNA: TGTGCCAGCAGCTTAGCTCGGGTCTACACTGAAGCTTTCTTT. Translation: CASSLARVYTEAFF. This sequence joins TRBV7-2 and TRBJ1-1; D uncertain. Between the trimmed V and J ends, which lost 0 bases and 3 bases, there was a span of 8 bases. Germline lookup yields CDR1 SGHTA and CDR2 FQGNSA. This CDR3 has 14 residues.

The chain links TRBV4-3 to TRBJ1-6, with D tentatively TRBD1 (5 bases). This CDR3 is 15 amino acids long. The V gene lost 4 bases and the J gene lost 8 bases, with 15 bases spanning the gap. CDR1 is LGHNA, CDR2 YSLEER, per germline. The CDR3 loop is CASSRDPGLDSPLHF. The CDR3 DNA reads TGCGCCAGCAGCCGCGACCCAGGGTTGGATTCACCCCTCCACTTT.

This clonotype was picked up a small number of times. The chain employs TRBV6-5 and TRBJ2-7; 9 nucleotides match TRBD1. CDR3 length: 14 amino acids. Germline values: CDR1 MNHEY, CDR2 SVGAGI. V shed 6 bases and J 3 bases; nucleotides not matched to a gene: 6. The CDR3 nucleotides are TGTGCCAGCAGACCGGGACAGGGATTCTACGAGCAGTACTTC. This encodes CASRPGQGFYEQYF.

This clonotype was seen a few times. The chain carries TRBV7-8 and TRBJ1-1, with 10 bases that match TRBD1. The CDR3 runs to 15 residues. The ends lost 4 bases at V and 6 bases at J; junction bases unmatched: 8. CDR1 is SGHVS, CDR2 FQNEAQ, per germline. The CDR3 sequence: CASSWPGTGASEAFF. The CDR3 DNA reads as TGTGCCAGCAGCTGGCCCGGGACAGGGGCCTCTGAAGCTTTCTTT.

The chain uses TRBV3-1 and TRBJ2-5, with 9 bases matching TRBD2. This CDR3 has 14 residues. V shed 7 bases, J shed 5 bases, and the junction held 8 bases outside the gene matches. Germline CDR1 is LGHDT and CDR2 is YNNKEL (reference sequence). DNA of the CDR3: TGTGCCAGCACCCTAGGGGCGGGAGGGGAGACCCAGTACTTC. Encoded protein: CASTLGAGGETQYF.